The 7 T cell receptor beta chains below come from one sample, sequenced in a study of a mutant IDH1 vaccine in newly diagnosed glioma. Here immunoSEQ multiplex PCR was the method, and the copy in TCRdb shows in-frame clones only, minus some. Of tens of thousands of clones listed, 82% are singletons. Time point defined: week 47, end of study. Every vaccine dose comprised 300 ug of mutant IDH1 20-mer peptide plus topical imiquimod. What these receptors recognize is not known. The material sequenced was PBMCs, taken from a glioma patient whose treatment included an IDH1 peptide vaccine. The receptors shown here come from a young man with glioma. Some clones in this sample may be carry-over from other donors' samples.

J is TRBJ2-7 and V is TRBV7-6; 10 nucleotides agree with TRBD2. The junction had 13 bases not matched to a gene; V was cut back by 5 bases and J by 6 bases. The CDR3 is 16 amino acids. Germline-derived CDR1 and CDR2 are SGHVS and FNYEAQ. Here the CDR3 reads CASSPSSGRLPVEQYF. CDR3 bases: TGTGCCAGCAGCCCGTCTAGCGGGAGACTCCCGGTCGAGCAGTACTTC.

The chain couples TRBV6-5 to TRBJ1-6; D uncertain. The CDR3 has 12 amino acids. Trimming stripped 6 bases from V and 6 bases from J, with 6 bases between. Germline CDR1 MNHEY, CDR2 SVGAGI. The CDR3 bases are TGTGCCAGCAGCCTCCCTAATTCACCCCTCCACTTT. It yields the protein CASSLPNSPLHF.

The V gene is TRBV6-5, the J gene TRBJ2-5, with unresolved D. Germline V CDR1 and CDR2: MNHEY, SVGAGI. This CDR3 is 14 amino acids long. V lost 6 bases, J lost 0 bases, and 11 bases lay in between. DNA for the CDR3: TGTGCCAGCAGATCTCCCTATAACCAAGAGACCCAGTACTTC. Translating gives CASRSPYNQETQYF.

The chain recombines TRBV27 with TRBJ1-5; D possibly corresponds to TRBD1 (6 bases). The V gene lost 2 bases and the J gene lost 5 bases, with 10 bases spanning the gap. Germline values: CDR1 MNHEY, CDR2 SMNVEV (reference sequence). This CDR3 comprises 14 residues. This CDR3 reads CASSLRGADQPQHF. Written as DNA, the CDR3 is TGTGCCAGCAGTTTAAGGGGGGCGGATCAGCCCCAGCATTTT.

The chain combines TRBV4-1 with TRBJ1-1; 7 bases agree with TRBD1. Germline assignment: CDR1 MGHRA and CDR2 YSYEKL. CDR3 size: 15 residues. Trimming took 3 bases from V and 0 from J; bases not matched to a gene: 4. The CDR3 protein is CASSHAGTVNTEAFF. The CDR3 nucleotides are TGCGCCAGCAGCCACGCGGGGACAGTGAACACTGAAGCTTTCTTT.

This chain uses TRBV5-4 with TRBJ2-7; tentative D call: TRBD1 (7 bases). The length of the CDR3 is 16 residues. Germline loops: CDR1 SGHNT, CDR2 YYREEE (reference sequence). Trimming removed 4 bases from V and 5 bases from J, with 22 bases in between. CDR3 in DNA: TGTGCCAGCAGCGCGGCGGGGACAGCACGACATCACGAGCAGTACTTC. This sequence encodes CASSAAGTARHHEQYF.

This chain uses TRBV7-2 with TRBJ1-1, with D perhaps TRBD1 (6 bases). CDR1 is SGHTA and CDR2 is FQGNSA in the germline V gene. V gave up 5 bases and J gave up 1 base, with 14 bases separating them. The CDR3 totals 15 residues. DNA for the CDR3: TGTGCCAGCAGCCAAAGGGACATCCCGAACACTGAAGCTTTCTTT. Translating it yields CASSQRDIPNTEAFF.